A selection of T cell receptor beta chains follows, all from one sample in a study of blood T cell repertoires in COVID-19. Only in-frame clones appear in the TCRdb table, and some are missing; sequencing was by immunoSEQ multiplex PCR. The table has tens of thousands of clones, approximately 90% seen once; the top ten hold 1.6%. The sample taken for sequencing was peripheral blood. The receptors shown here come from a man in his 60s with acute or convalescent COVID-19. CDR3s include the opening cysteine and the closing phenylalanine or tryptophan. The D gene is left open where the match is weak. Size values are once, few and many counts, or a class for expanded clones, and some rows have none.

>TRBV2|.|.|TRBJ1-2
CASRRDDRGSTF
TGTGCCAGCAGGAGAGATGATCGCGGATCGACCTTC
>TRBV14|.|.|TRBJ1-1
CASSPNMNTEAFF
TGTGCCAGCAGCCCGAACATGAACACTGAAGCTTTCTTT
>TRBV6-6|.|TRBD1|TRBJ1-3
CASSYQDRAGNTIYF
TGTGCCAGCAGCTATCAGGACAGGGCTGGAAACACCATATATTTT
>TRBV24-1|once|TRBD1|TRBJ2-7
CATSDVGQAHFYEQYF
TGTGCCACCAGTGACGTGGGACAGGCTCATTTCTACGAGCAGTACTTC
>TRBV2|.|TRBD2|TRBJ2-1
CASSFLAGVRNEQFF
TGTGCCAGCAGTTTCCTAGCGGGGGTAAGGAATGAGCAGTTCTTC
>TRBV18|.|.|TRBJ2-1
CASSPGLGSSYNEQFF
TGTGCCAGCTCCCCGGGTCTGGGTAGCTCCTACAATGAGCAGTTCTTC
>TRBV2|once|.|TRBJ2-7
CASSTDRTYEQYF
TGTGCCAGCAGTACCGACAGGACCTACGAGCAGTACTTC
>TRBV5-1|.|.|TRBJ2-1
CASRVQASLSSYNEQFF
TGCGCCAGCAGGGTACAGGCTAGTCTAAGCTCCTACAATGAGCAGTTCTTC
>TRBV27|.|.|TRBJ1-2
CASSFLGGYGYTF
TGTGCCAGCAGTTTCTTGGGGGGGTATGGCTACACCTTC
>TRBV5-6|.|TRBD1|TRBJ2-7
CASSFVGQGLYEQYF
TGTGCCAGCAGCTTTGTGGGACAGGGCCTCTACGAGCAGTACTTC
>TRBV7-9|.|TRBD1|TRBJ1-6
CASSQARTGGALGNSPLHF
TGTGCCAGCAGCCAGGCAAGGACAGGGGGCGCTTTAGGTAATTCACCCCTCCACTTT
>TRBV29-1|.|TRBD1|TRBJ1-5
CSVVETGGWNQPQHF
TGCAGCGTTGTTGAGACAGGGGGCTGGAATCAGCCCCAGCATTTT
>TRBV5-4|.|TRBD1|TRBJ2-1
CASSGPGTGSYNEQFF
TGTGCCAGCAGCGGACCCGGGACAGGGAGCTACAATGAGCAGTTCTTC
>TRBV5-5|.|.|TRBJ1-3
CASSLSQGGGPANTIYF
TGTGCCAGCAGCTTATCCCAGGGCGGGGGGCCAGCAAACACCATATATTTT
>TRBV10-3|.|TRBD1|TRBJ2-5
CAISEPTQGAYETQYF
TGTGCCATCAGTGAGCCAACTCAGGGGGCCTACGAGACCCAGTACTTC
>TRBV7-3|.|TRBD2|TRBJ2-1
CASSFLAGLNNEQFF
TGTGCCAGCAGCTTCCTAGCGGGGCTAAACAATGAGCAGTTCTTC
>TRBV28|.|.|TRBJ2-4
CASSLGRENIQYF
TGTGCCAGCAGTTTGGGCAGGGAAAACATTCAGTACTTC
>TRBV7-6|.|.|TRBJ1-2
CASSLGGTDGYTF
TGTGCCAGCAGCTTGGGGGGGACCGATGGCTACACCTTC
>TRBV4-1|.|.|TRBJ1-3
CASSQGPGNTIYF
TGCGCCAGCAGCCAAGGTCCAGGAAACACCATATATTTT
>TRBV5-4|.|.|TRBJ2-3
CASSFQTEPSTDTQYF
TGTGCCAGCAGCTTTCAGACAGAGCCTAGCACAGATACGCAGTATTTT
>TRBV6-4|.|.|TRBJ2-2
CASSFRESGELFF
TGTGCCAGCAGTTTCAGGGAAAGCGGGGAGCTGTTTTTT
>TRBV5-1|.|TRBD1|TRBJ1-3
CASSVSGRQGSGNTIYF
TGCGCCAGCAGCGTATCGGGCCGACAGGGGTCAGGAAACACCATATATTTT
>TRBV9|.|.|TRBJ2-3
CASSVVPQLTDTQYF
TGTGCCAGCAGCGTAGTCCCTCAACTCACAGATACGCAGTATTTT
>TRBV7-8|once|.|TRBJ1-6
CASSLTRDSPLHF
TGTGCCAGCAGCTTAACTAGGGATTCACCCCTCCACTTT